The 5 T cell receptor beta chains listed next were all sequenced from one sample in a study of CD8 T cells in ankylosing spondylitis. A single record per CDR3 protein comes from TCRdb applying MiXCR to the 5' RACE reads. The sample gives some 120,000 distinct CDR3 sequences, roughly 13% of which show up once; about 2.7% is in the top ten. Sequencing used blood, either unsorted or a sorted T cell fraction (not recorded which). The receptors derive from a female donor with ankylosing spondylitis or in good health (not recorded which).

This clonotype was detected only a few times. This chain links TRBV20-1 with TRBJ2-3; D ambiguous. V was trimmed by 5 bases and J by 9 bases, leaving 12 bases between them. CDR1 is DFQATT and CDR2 is SNEGSKA in the germline V gene (reference sequence). The length of the CDR3 is 11 residues. CDR3 loop: CSAPSRVTQYF. In DNA form, the CDR3 reads TGCAGTGCTCCCAGCCGCGTGACGCAGTATTTT.

The chain has TRBV19 and TRBJ2-7; 8 nucleotides line up with TRBD1. V lost 6 bases, J lost 7 bases, and 11 bases stayed unmatched. CDR3 length: 14 amino acids. CDR1 and CDR2 from the germline V gene are LNHDA and SQIVND (reference sequence). In DNA, the CDR3 is TGTGCCAGTAGCTCCGGGACAGGCCGTGGGGAGCAGTACTTC. It yields the protein CASSSGTGRGEQYF. Complete variable domain (other parts from reference TRBV19 and TRBJ2-7): DGGITQSPKYLFRKEGQNVTLSCEQNLNHDAMYWYRQDPGQGLRLIYYSQIVNDFQKGDIAEGYSVSREKKESFPLTVTSAQKNPTAFYLCASSSGTGRGEQYFGPGTRLTVT.

Points on this clonotype: Possible read error: a much larger clone is one base away. This sequence joins TRBV12-3 or TRBV12-4 and TRBJ2-1; 11 bases are a match to TRBD1. The CDR3 sequence is 15 residues long. CDR3 nucleotides: TGTGCCAGCAGCGATGGGACAGGGGGAGACAATGACCAGTTCTTC. This sequence encodes CASSDGTGGDNDQFF.

The V gene is TRBV20-1, the J gene TRBJ2-3, with 8 bases that match TRBD2. The germline V gene encodes CDR1 DFQATT and CDR2 SNEGSKA (reference sequence). J was trimmed by 0 bases and V by 8 bases; bases with no gene match: 13. The CDR3 totals 16 residues. CDR3 coding DNA: TGCAGTTCCCCCCAGCCGGGGGGGGCTAGCACAGATACGCAGTATTTT. Protein product: CSSPQPGGASTDTQYF.

The chain uses TRBV5-1 and TRBJ1-2; D call uncertain. Looked up from germline, CDR1 is SGHRS and CDR2 is YFSETQ. V was trimmed by 2 bases and J by 2 bases, leaving 10 bases between them. The CDR3 sequence is 14 residues long. CDR3 sequence (DNA): TGCGCCAGCAGCTTAGCGGAAAGCAACTATGGCTACACCTTC. It encodes CASSLAESNYGYTF.